This T cell receptor beta chain was identified during a study of shared clonotypes between healthy human individuals (dated by TCRdb to 2018 to 2020). In terms of the full investigation: The cohort included a few men and two women between 18 and 49 years of age. Per donor, leukapheresis produced somewhere between about 0.9 and 9.5 billion PBMCs. To estimate repertoire size and how much clonotype sharing occurs between individuals, the study deeply sequenced the blood TCR repertoires of five healthy adults. For each donor, CD4 naive and CD4 memory were each given three plates, CD8 naive was given two plates, and CD8 memory was given one plate. Different laboratories and diverse techniques were used to prepare libraries and sequence TCR repertoires, to increase sequencing depth and limit assay-specific biases.

Donors were healthy HIV-negative adults with no recently reported acute infections or vaccinations. All donors were Caucasian adults living in Nashville, Tennessee, USA. CD4+ T cells were enriched by magnetic negative selection, after which naive cells were positively selected on CD45RA and the negative fraction was taken as the memory subset. Blood was obtained by leukapheresis, after which PBMCs were separated by Ficoll-Histopaque density gradient centrifugation and cryopreserved in liquid nitrogen vapor phase. Purity and quantity of every magnetically sorted T cell population were checked by analytical flow cytometry. From each sorted fraction, genomic DNA was isolated and quantified by UV absorbance on a Nanodrop 2000c. Concerning this clone: Which antigen it targets is not known. Per-base quality was not reported, and no clone a single base away is much larger than it.

Spanning cysteine to phenylalanine, the CDR3 consists of 12 amino acids. Here the CDR3 DNA is all that survives: 36 bases in frame from base 1. Based on the germline V gene (reference sequence), the CDR1 and CDR2 sequences are SEHNR and FQNEAQ. Relative to germline, V is 6 bases shorter and J is 2 bases shorter, with 8 bases between their ends. Using the deep immunoSEQ assay, multiplex PCR amplified TCR CDR3 regions from genomic DNA. Extracted genomic DNA from each cell subset was distributed evenly across all wells of several immunoSEQ 96-well plates, and each plate was treated as a replicate. For sorted subsets, approximately 210 ng of genomic DNA, equivalent to around 30,000 T cell genomes, went into each replicate PCR. The purified libraries were quantified using a Qubit 3.0 fluorometer, sized with a Bioanalyzer 2100, and then quantified again using the KAPA Library Quantification kit. Every immunoSEQ 96-well plate was sequenced on a separate single-read 150-cycle Illumina NextSeq 550 flow cell. Per the original workflow: Because the immunoSEQ output held only junctional sequences and lacked quality scores, the filtering could not match the filtering applied to full-length reads. Sequences were annotated with PyIR, a Python wrapper for IgBLAST v1.9, using IMGT germline references to assign V/J genes and CDR3. Reads with weak V/J assignments (E-value above 1e-6), missing CDR3, stop codons, out-of-frame junctions, or ambiguous translated residues were removed. A V3J clonotype was defined by an identical inferred V gene, J gene, and CDR3 amino acid sequence. To compute the percentage overlap between repertoires, the number of shared unique clonotypes was divided by the size of the smaller repertoire. RTK rarefaction, the Chao1 estimator, and Recon v2.1 estimates of unobserved clonotypes were used to assess repertoire richness. Generation probabilities were computed with OLGA for all TCRbeta clonotypes obtained by the gDNA method from four donors. This immuneACCESS table, as held by TCRdb, lists in-frame sequences with V and J called but not all clones. Of the missing ones, under half trace to an unresolved V gene in checked studies; the others have no known cause. V and J calls and clone size follow that table, whereas D and trimming were derived from the DNA. The sample records about 520,000 clones, roughly 95% of which are singletons. About 0.06% of the sample belongs to the ten largest clones.

Paper-wide results and their limitations: The genetic and exposure-history diversity represented was limited by the small number of donors. Compared with non-shared clonotypes, the clonotypes found in all four sorted-subset donors had higher generation probabilities. Pairwise subsampling indicated that sequencing depth was expected to affect the degree of clonotype sharing among donors. Rarefaction of sorted-subset datasets indicated incomplete sequencing despite the large sequencing depth. About 5% of naive CD4, 3.5% of naive CD8, roughly 2.5% of memory CD4, and roughly 0.4% of memory CD8 clonotypes were shared across several donors. Sampling was limited to blood, and TCR repertoires in tissue likely differ from TCR repertoires in blood. Larger estimated clonotype richness was generally found for naive subsets than for memory subsets.

Sequencing was done on a sample of naive CD4+ T cells sorted from blood. What this sample's cell subset or site label stands for: CD45RA+ positively selected. This receptor chain uses TRBV7-9 and TRBJ2-7; TRBD2 might be the D gene, on 6 matching bases. This receptor was taken from a woman aged 25 to 45 in good health. The CDR3 protein: CASSRGTYEQYF. The base sequence is TGTGCCAGCAGTCGGGGGACCTACGAGCAGTACTTC.